The 13 T cell receptor beta chains listed next were all sequenced from one sample in a study of blood T cell repertoires in COVID-19. Sequencing used immunoSEQ multiplex PCR; TCRdb keeps in-frame clones, though not all of them. The repertoire holds 150,000 to 200,000 clones, with 90% to 95% as singletons. The sequenced sample was peripheral blood. The receptors here all came from a man aged 25-40 years with COVID-19, enrolled during active disease.

CDR3 sequence reads: CASSPIVGTGNTEAFF. The CDR3 DNA follows: TGTGCCAGCAGCCCGATCGTAGGGACAGGGAACACTGAAGCTTTCTTT. V usage is TRBV14 and J usage is TRBJ1-1; 8 bases are a match to TRBD1. Germline values: CDR1 SGHDN, CDR2 FVKESK. The trim removed 4 bases at V and 1 base at J, leaving 8 bases unmatched. This CDR3 contains 16 residues. Full variable domain (remainder filled in from reference TRBV14 and TRBJ1-1): EAGVTQFPSHSVIEKGQTVTLRCDPISGHDNLYWYRRVMGKEIKFLLHFVKESKQDESGMPNNRFLAERTGGTYSTLKVQPAELEDSGVYFCASSPIVGTGNTEAFFGQGTRLTVV.

The genes are TRBV2 and TRBJ1-5, with TRBD1 identical over 9 bases. Trimming removed 6 bases from V and 5 bases from J; junction bases left unmatched: 8. The CDR3 covers 15 residues. CDR1 is SNHLY and CDR2 is FYNNEI in the germline V gene. The DNA for the CDR3 is TGTGCCAGCAGAATCAGGACAGGGGCCGATCAGCCCCAGCATTTT. It encodes CASRIRTGADQPQHF.

The chain joins TRBV4-1 to TRBJ2-7, with 9 bases aligning to TRBD2. Germline V gives CDR1 MGHRA, CDR2 YSYEKL. After removal of 0 bases from V and 0 bases from J, the junction contained 9 bases not matched to a gene. The CDR3 length is 18 residues. The CDR3, as DNA: TGCGCCAGCAGCCAAGAGGTTGCAAGCGGGGGGCACTCCTACGAGCAGTACTTC. This gives the protein CASSQEVASGGHSYEQYF.

The V call is TRBV19, the J call TRBJ1-2, with 10 bases matching TRBD1. The CDR3 is 15 residues long. Germline loops: CDR1 LNHDA, CDR2 SQIVND (reference sequence). With 6 bases clipped from V and 4 bases from J, the junction kept 8 bases outside the gene matches. Here the CDR3 reads CASRMGTGDVYGYTF. The DNA of the CDR3 is TGTGCCAGTAGGATGGGGACAGGGGATGTCTATGGCTACACCTTC.

This rearrangement joins TRBV12-5 to TRBJ2-2; TRBD2 agrees at 10 bases. This CDR3 contains 16 residues. With V trimmed by 6 bases and J by 6 bases, 10 bases remained unmatched. The germline V gene has CDR1 LGHNT and CDR2 FRNRAP. In DNA form, the CDR3 reads TGTGCTAGTGGGACCGCAGCGGGGGGGCCATCCGGGGAGCTGTTTTTT. It is translated as CASGTAAGGPSGELFF.

J is TRBJ1-6 and V is TRBV5-1; TRBD1 matches 8 bases. Losses at the gene ends were 3 bases for V and 6 bases for J; bases not matched to a gene: 2. Germline V CDR1 and CDR2: SGHRS, YFSETQ. This CDR3 comprises 14 residues. The CDR3 is CASSSDRGNSPLHF. The CDR3 region has the DNA TGCGCCAGCAGCTCCGACAGGGGTAATTCACCCCTCCACTTT.

The chain has TRBV21-1 and TRBJ2-1; TRBD1, the D gene given by the table, was not confirmed from the DNA. TRBV21-1 is described as a pseudogene. The CDR3 has 16 amino acids. DNA for the CDR3: TGTGCCAGCAGCAATCGCCCAGGGGGTCCCTACAATGAGCAGTTCTTC. This gives the protein CASSNRPGGPYNEQFF.

V usage is TRBV20-1 and J usage is TRBJ1-1; D possibly corresponds to TRBD1 (5 bases). V was shortened by 3 bases and J by 0 bases, with 8 bases between the two germline ends. Per germline, CDR1 DFQATT and CDR2 SNEGSKA (reference sequence). This CDR3 comprises 13 residues. The CDR3 nucleotides read TGCAGTGCTAGTCAAGGGGTGAACACTGAAGCTTTCTTT. Protein: CSASQGVNTEAFF.

The J gene is TRBJ1-1, the V gene TRBV9; no reliable D call. In germline, CDR1 is SGDLS, CDR2 YYNGEE. Trimming cost V 4 bases and J 2 bases, with 9 bases left between them. This CDR3 spans 13 amino acids. The CDR3 DNA reads as TGTGCCAGCAGCTTAGCTCTAAACACTGAAGCTTTCTTT. Translating it yields CASSLALNTEAFF.

This sequence joins TRBV2 and TRBJ2-7; 10 nucleotides match TRBD1. This CDR3 comprises 14 residues. V shed 4 bases and J 4 bases; nucleotides not matched to a gene: 4. Germline V CDR1 and CDR2: SNHLY, FYNNEI. CDR3 coding DNA: TGTGCCAGCAGTGGACAGGGGGCCATGTACGAGCAGTACTTC. Translation: CASSGQGAMYEQYF.

The chain has TRBV19 and TRBJ1-1; 8 bases line up with TRBD1. Germline V CDR1 and CDR2: LNHDA, SQIVND (reference sequence). The V segment lost 6 bases and the J segment 1 base; nucleotides outside the gene matches: 10. This CDR3 region has 16 residues. The DNA of the CDR3 is TGTGCCAGTAGACAGGCAGGGGGCGCCCCGAACACTGAAGCTTTCTTT. Translated, it gives CASRQAGGAPNTEAFF.

The DNA of the CDR3 is TGTGCCAGCAGTTACTCCCACTACAACTATGGCTACACCTTC. Translated, it gives CASSYSHYNYGYTF. V usage is TRBV6-5 and J usage is TRBJ1-2, with D unclear. Germline CDR1 and CDR2: MNHEY and SVGAGI. Deletions cut 0 bases from V and 2 bases from J, with 7 bases between. The CDR3 consists of 14 residues.

This clone was counted a single time. The chain uses TRBV10-3 and TRBJ1-2, with TRBD1 matching over 10 bases. This CDR3 is built from 13 residues. CDR1 and CDR2 (germline): ENHRY, SYGVKD. Unmatched junction bases numbered 5, after V lost 8 bases and J lost 5 bases. The CDR3 loop is CAILPGQGYGYTF. CDR3 nucleotides: TGTGCCATCCTCCCGGGACAGGGGTATGGCTACACCTTC.